These T cell receptor beta chains were read from a single sample in a study of Graves' ophthalmopathy and Graves' hyperthyroidism. One entry per CDR3 protein results from TCRdb running MiXCR on the multiplex PCR reads. The sample records 680,000 or so distinct CDR3 sequences, about 24% being singletons. Sequencing was carried out using peripheral blood. Source of these receptors: a woman aged 18 to 35 with stable Graves' hyperthyroidism. Some clones in this sample may be carry-over from other donors' samples. CDR3s include the opening cysteine and the closing phenylalanine or tryptophan. The D gene is left open where the match is weak. Size is omitted from some rows. Given values are once, few, many or a class for expanded clones.

j_call | d_call | v_call | clone_size | cdr3_aa | cdr3_nt
TRBJ1-1 | - | TRBV20-1 | many | CSARHMGGIMNTEAFF | TGCAGTGCTAGGCACATGGGAGGAATAATGAACACTGAAGCTTTCTTT
TRBJ1-1 | - | TRBV30 | many | CAWTPGVGQNTEAFF | TGTGCCTGGACTCCTGGCGTGGGACAGAACACTGAAGCTTTCTTT
TRBJ2-2 | TRBD2 | TRBV10-3 | many | CAIPSGRAGTGELFF | TGTGCCATTCCTAGCGGGAGGGCGGGCACCGGGGAGCTGTTTTTT
TRBJ1-2 | - | TRBV20-1 | many | CSARDTGGPRGYTF | TGCAGTGCTAGAGACACGGGGGGGCCTAGAGGCTACACCTTC
TRBJ1-1 | - | TRBV18 | few | CASSPLTSGREAFF | TGTGCCAGCTCACCACTCACCTCGGGGCGTGAAGCTTTCTTT
TRBJ1-2 | - | TRBV19 | - | CASSMRRGNGYTF | TGTGCCAGTAGTATGAGGAGAGGGAATGGCTACACCTTC
TRBJ1-1 | TRBD1 | TRBV12-3/TRBV12-4 | many | CASSSPVGQPGGTEAFF | TGTGCCAGCAGCAGTCCCGTGGGACAGCCCGGGGGCACTGAAGCTTTCTTT
TRBJ2-7 | - | TRBV20-1 | many | CSARGQDYEQYF | TGCAGTGCTAGAGGGCAAGACTACGAGCAGTACTTC
TRBJ1-2 | - | TRBV13 | few | CASSFKQGSYGYTF | TGTGCCAGCAGCTTCAAGCAGGGGAGCTATGGCTACACCTTC
TRBJ1-2 | - | TRBV10-3 | many | CSSREGENYGYTF | TGTTCCAGCCGGGAGGGAGAAAACTATGGCTACACCTTC
TRBJ2-2 | - | TRBV11-3 | - | CASSNDPGANGELFF | TGTGCCAGCAGCAACGACCCGGGGGCGAACGGGGAGCTGTTTTTT
TRBJ2-7 | TRBD2 | TRBV6-2/TRBV6-3 | many | CASSQGLAGTYEQYF | TGTGCCAGCAGTCAGGGACTAGCGGGGACCTACGAGCAGTACTTC
TRBJ1-2 | - | TRBV24-1 | many | CATSDSGTGPGGYTF | TGTGCCACCAGTGATTCCGGAACAGGGCCGGGTGGCTACACCTTC
TRBJ1-5 | - | TRBV7-2 | many | CASSLTDNNQPQHF | TGTGCCAGCAGCTTGACAGACAACAATCAGCCCCAGCATTTT
TRBJ1-1 | - | TRBV25-1 | many | CASSESFGTGQPYTEAFF | TGTGCCAGCAGTGAATCTTTCGGGACCGGACAGCCGTACACTGAAGCTTTCTTT
TRBJ1-2 | - | TRBV29-1 | - | CSAYDRSLLGYTF | TGCAGCGCTTACGACAGGTCGTTGCTCGGCTACACCTTC
TRBJ2-2 | TRBD2 | TRBV6-2/TRBV6-3 | - | CASSYNVAAGGDTGELFF | TGTGCCAGCAGCTATAACGTAGCTGCGGGAGGGGATACCGGGGAGCTGTTTTTT